This T cell receptor beta chain was captured in a study of cytotoxic CD8 clonotypes in ibrutinib-treated CLL (dated by TCRdb to about 2021). General notes on the study: The cohort had around twelve relapsed/refractory and some 15 treatment-naive patients; some 17 were IGHV unmutated. Samples at response were collected after a median of about 12 months of treatment, with a range of about 6 to 36 months. Longitudinal samples were available for about 30% of the 86 trial participants. Responses were partial in some 24 patients and complete in 2; after median around 68 months follow-up, 14 stayed in remission and roughly twelve progressed. Patients were still on ibrutinib when every remission and progressive disease sample was collected. On average, each sample had roughly 250,000 productive templates and more than 85,000 productive rearrangements. Cryopreserved peripheral blood mononuclear cells were obtained prior to treatment, at the time of response, and at either disease progression or sustained remission. The study at large found these results: Lymph node repertoires were not examined, and the timing of sampling was not matched between patients in sustained remission and those whose disease progressed. At ibrutinib response clonality went up, during sustained remission it held steady, and at progression it dropped back toward baseline. Public clonotypes were rare and either shrank or stayed stable during treatment, and the rise in clonality at ibrutinib response reflected expansion of private clonotypes. Baseline clonality exceeded that of age-matched healthy donors and correlated strongly with circulating CD8+ T-cell counts.

For TCR beta library preparation, roughly 1.8 micrograms of genomic DNA was extracted from cryopreserved PBMCs. Longitudinal blood samples from CLL patients receiving ibrutinib monotherapy were subjected to high-throughput TCR beta sequencing. The patients were enrolled in a single-center, open-label phase 2 trial of ibrutinib monotherapy. Details on this clone: It has no known antigen specificity. No base qualities exist here, and no much larger clone lies one base off it.

Here V drops 6 bases and J drops 6 bases, and the junction holds 15 bases not matched to any gene. The CDR3 numbers 17 residues from cysteine through phenylalanine. Only the CDR3 portion is preserved as DNA: 51 bases, with reading frame beginning at the first base. CDR1 and CDR2 are drawn from the germline V gene: SGHVS, FNYEAQ. A MiSeq instrument was used for deep resolution sequencing, which targeted depths ranging from 1 in 1 million up to 1 in 200,000 T cells, with coverage averaging 10x for each clonotype. The immunoSEQ hsTCRB Kit was used to generate TCR beta libraries. In the original analysis: Data were analyzed with ImmunoSEQ Data Assistant and ImmunoSEQ Analyzer, with V, D and J genes assigned per IMGT definitions. Clonality was computed as one minus normalized Shannon entropy of productive rearrangement frequencies, ranging from 0 to 1. Only overrepresented clonotypes making up at least 0.05% of the repertoire of each patient were included in the public clonotype analysis. About twelve age-matched healthy donor repertoires from immuneACCESS were used as controls for clonality. The table comes from immuneACCESS by way of TCRdb, which keeps in-frame sequences with V and J called. Part of the clones is missing from these tables; in studies checked, under half for an unresolved V gene and the rest for unknown reasons. Clonal size and the V and J genes are those of that table, whereas D and trimming came from the DNA. Present in this sample are about 330,000 clones, over 60% of which were seen just once. The ten top clones hold roughly 6.7% of the sample.

Recombination joined TRBV7-6 with TRBJ2-1; TRBD2 aligns with 9 central bases. The sample in question was PBMCs, obtained after 36 months of ibrutinib treatment. This TCR came from a human donor with chronic lymphocytic leukemia. Here the CDR3 is given as CASSERPGLAGPNEQFF. In nucleotide form, the sequence is TGTGCCAGCAGTGAACGCCCGGGGCTAGCGGGGCCCAATGAGCAGTTCTTC.